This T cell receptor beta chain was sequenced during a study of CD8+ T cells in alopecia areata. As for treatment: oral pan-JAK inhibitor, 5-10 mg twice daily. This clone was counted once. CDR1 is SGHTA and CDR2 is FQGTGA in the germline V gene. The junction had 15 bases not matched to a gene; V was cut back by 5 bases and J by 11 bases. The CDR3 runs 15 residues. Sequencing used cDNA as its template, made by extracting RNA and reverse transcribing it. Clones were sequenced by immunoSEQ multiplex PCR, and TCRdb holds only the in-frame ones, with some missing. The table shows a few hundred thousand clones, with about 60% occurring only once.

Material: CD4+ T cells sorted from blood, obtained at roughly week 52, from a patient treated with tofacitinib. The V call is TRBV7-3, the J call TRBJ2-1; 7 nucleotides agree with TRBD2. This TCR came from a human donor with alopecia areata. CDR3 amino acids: CASSPQRGARRKQFF. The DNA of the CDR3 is TGTGCCAGCAGCCCTCAGCGGGGAGCCCGCAGGAAGCAGTTCTTC.